This section outlines one TCR beta chain sequence together with its context. The clone's antigen remains unknown. Qualities for individual bases were not recorded, and no much larger clone is one base off. Receptor amplification or capture employed the immunoSEQ multiplex PCR assay. From the authors' description of their analysis: To diagnose cytomegalovirus status from the catalog of TCR beta chain sequences, a statistical classification framework was built. As stored in TCRdb, this immuneACCESS dataset retains in-frame rearrangements with V and J assigned. A fraction of the clones does not appear; measured against another copy, unresolved V genes explain less than half of the discrepancy, and the remainder lacks a known reason. That table supplies the V and J calls and clone size; D and trimming were determined from the DNA. The sample includes over 150,000 clones, with 86% observed a single time. The top ten constitute approximately 20% of the sample.

The sample belongs to a study of cytomegalovirus exposure and HLA in healthy donors (dated by TCRdb to the late 2010s). General notes on the study: The 666 repertoires of the first cohort and the 95 to 150 validation repertoires were produced on the same platform, according to a later analysis. Along with the approximately 650-subject first cohort, a separate validation cohort of roughly 110 different subjects was used. To predict cytomegalovirus infection status, the study brought together high-throughput TCR immunosequencing, statistical association of individual TCRs with disease status, and machine learning. The aim of the study was to test whether cataloging public T cell receptors could identify signatures of past pathogen exposure.

The CDR3, from cysteine to phenylalanine, totals 13 residues. The entry retains the CDR3 DNA only, 39 bases that are in frame from base 1. The V end loses 2 bases and the J end loses 4 bases, and a stretch of 9 bases separates them. The germline V gene (reference sequence) provides CDR1 MNHEY and CDR2 SMNVEV. The donors were included in the validation cohort of 90 to 150 subjects, a group kept apart from the 666-subject first cohort. What the authors observed across the whole study: The authors suggested that the approach could potentially be extended to other disease states and immunological phenotypes. The validation cohort had no HLA typing available for a later analysis, so co-occurrence within that cohort was assessed over all 130 or so repertoires. In vitro tests confirmed that a few of the cytomegalovirus-associated TCR beta chains recognize cytomegalovirus antigens. A later analysis found that TCRs clustered in the first cohort also tended to co-occur in the roughly 120 validation repertoires, with approximately 95% of cluster scores above 0. The classifier was reported to diagnose cytomegalovirus status with high specificity and sensitivity in both the original cohort and the validation cohort. The study gave a list of some 150 TCR beta chains associated with cytomegalovirus. While some public TCRs were present in many individuals, most TCR sequences turned up only very rarely across donors.

The TCR sequence derives from a man aged 18 to 30 in good health and CMV-seropositive. The receptor chain draws on TRBV27 and TRBJ2-7; the D gene assignment is ambiguous. The specimen was PBMCs. CDR3 reads: CASSLGHLYEQYF. The nucleotide sequence reads TGTGCCAGCAGTTTAGGGCACCTGTACGAGCAGTACTTC.